The present T cell receptor (beta chain) was sequenced within a study of OX40 agonist ivuxolimab in advanced cancers. Study overall: Recorded diagnoses for dose-escalation patients were hepatocellular carcinoma, melanoma, renal cell or head and neck cancer. Previous treatment with anti-PD-1, anti-PD-L1 or anti-CTLA-4 therapy was allowed; about 44% had received some.

Regarding this clone: At the DNA level, this CDR3 is encoded by other sequences in the same sample as well.

CDR1 and CDR2 from the germline V gene are MGHRA and YSYEKL. V gave up 4 bases and J gave up 4 bases; unmatched junction bases: 7. CDR3 length: 14 residues. Method: immunoSEQ multiplex PCR; TCRdb's copy keeps in-frame clones and lacks some. The data show roughly 76,000 clones, with around four fifths seen just once and 5.5% to 7% held by the top ten. The gene calls are TRBV4-1 and TRBJ2-7, with 7 bases identical to TRBD2. The receptor comes from an adult with an advanced solid tumor such as melanoma, head and neck, liver or kidney cancer. The sequenced sample was CD4+ or CD8+ T cells sorted from blood, obtained in a trial of the OX40 agonist ivuxolimab. The CDR3 reads CASSLTTGGYEQYV. DNA for the CDR3: TGCGCCAGCAGCCTCACCACCGGGGGGTACGAGCAGTACGTC.